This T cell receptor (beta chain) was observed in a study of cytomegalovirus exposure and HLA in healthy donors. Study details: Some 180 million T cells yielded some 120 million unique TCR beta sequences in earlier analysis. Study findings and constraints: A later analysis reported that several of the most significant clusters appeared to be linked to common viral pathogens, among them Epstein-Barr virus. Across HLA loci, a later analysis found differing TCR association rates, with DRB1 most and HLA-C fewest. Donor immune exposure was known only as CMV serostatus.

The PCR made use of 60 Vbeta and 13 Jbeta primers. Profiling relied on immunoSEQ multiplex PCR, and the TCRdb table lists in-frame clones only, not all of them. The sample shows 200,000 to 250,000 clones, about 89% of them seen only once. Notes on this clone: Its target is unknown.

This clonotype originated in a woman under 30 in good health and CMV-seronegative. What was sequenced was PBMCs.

The CDR3 nucleotides read TGTGCCAGCAGTTTCAGGGGTACGCAGTATTTT. It is translated as CASSFRGTQYF. This chain uses TRBV28 with TRBJ2-3; weak D call: TRBD1 (6 bases). The CDR3 is made up of 11 amino acids. The V end lost 3 bases, the J end lost 8 bases, and 6 bases lay between the germline ends. Germline values: CDR1 MDHEN, CDR2 SYDVKM.